The 27 T cell receptor beta chains listed next were all sequenced from one sample in a study of T cells in Graves' hyperthyroidism and ophthalmopathy. The CDR3 regions of TCR beta were amplified from RNA transcripts. In the first-round RT-PCR of the TCR CDR3, the HTBI primer set was used. One entry per CDR3 protein, called by TCRdb with MiXCR from the multiplex PCR reads. The sample carries some 550,000 distinct CDR3 sequences, roughly 20% recorded once. The specimen sequenced was blood. The receptors stem from a young man with Graves' hyperthyroidism.

This clonotype was observed at least ten times. The chain has TRBV30 and TRBJ1-1, with 7 bases that match TRBD1. Germline V gene data show CDR1 as GTSNPN and CDR2 as SVGIG (reference sequence). There are 13 residues in the CDR3. V shed 2 bases and J 5 bases; nucleotides not matched to a gene: 5. The CDR3 region has the DNA TGTGCCTGGAGTTGGCAGGGGGGAACTGAAGCTTTCTTT. Amino acid sequence: CAWSWQGGTEAFF.

The chain carries TRBV4-2 and TRBJ1-1; the D gene is possibly TRBD1 (6 bases). Trimming took 2 bases from V and 6 from J, leaving 28 bases between them. The V gene's germline CDR1 is LGHNA and CDR2 YNFKEQ. CDR3 size: 19 residues. As DNA, the CDR3 is TGTGCCAGCAGCCAACTTCAACAGGGAACGTCGGCCTTTCGTGCTGAAGCTTTCTTT. It codes for CASSQLQQGTSAFRAEAFF.

This sequence joins TRBV27 and TRBJ2-7; D uncertain. Germline V CDR1 and CDR2: MNHEY, SMNVEV (reference sequence). Trimming left V 2 bases short and J 1 base short, with 15 bases between. The CDR3 spans 16 residues. The CDR3 region has the DNA TGTGCCAGCAGTTTAAGGACGGCGGCCGATTCCTACGAGCAGTACTTC. It codes for CASSLRTAADSYEQYF.

The chain joins TRBV29-1 to TRBJ1-2; TRBD1 aligns across 8 bases. Trimming removed 4 bases from V and 8 bases from J; junction bases left unmatched: 6. The CDR3 has 12 amino acids. The germline V gene encodes CDR1 SQVTM and CDR2 ANQGSEA. As DNA, the CDR3 is TGCAGCGTTGGTGGACAGGGTTTCGGCTACACCTTC. Translating gives CSVGGQGFGYTF.

This clonotype was detected many times. This rearrangement joins TRBV12-3 or TRBV12-4 to TRBJ1-3; TRBD1 matches at 8 bases. The CDR3 extends over 16 amino acids. The ends lost 8 bases at V and 3 bases at J; junction bases unmatched: 12. As DNA, the CDR3 is TGTGCCAGCGCCTTCGGACAGGGCGGGTTTGGAAACACCATATATTTT. Its protein product is CASAFGQGGFGNTIYF.

There are many counts of this clonotype. The chain joins TRBV12-3 or TRBV12-4 to TRBJ2-7; D unresolved. The V gene lost 5 bases and the J gene lost 2 bases, with 7 bases spanning the gap. The CDR3 is 12 residues long. DNA of the CDR3: TGTGCCAGCAGTGGTGGCGCCTACGAGCAGTACTTC. As protein: CASSGGAYEQYF.

The chain couples TRBV28 to TRBJ2-5; 10 nucleotides match TRBD1. This CDR3 contains 15 residues. J gave up 2 bases and V 6 bases, and 6 bases lay outside the gene matches. The germline gives CDR1 MDHEN, CDR2 SYDVKM. CDR3 amino acids: CASRSRDRGQETQYF. The CDR3 nucleotides read TGTGCCAGCAGGTCCCGGGACAGGGGTCAAGAGACCCAGTACTTC.

The rearrangement uses TRBV12-3 or TRBV12-4 and TRBJ1-1; D perhaps matches TRBD1 (5 bases). V was shortened by 7 bases and J by 4 bases, with 10 bases between the two germline ends. CDR3 size: 12 residues. The CDR3 DNA is TGTGCCAGCATTACCGGGGGCACTGAAGCTTTCTTT. This translates into CASITGGTEAFF.

The CDR3 spells CASSLEYAAGELFF. The DNA of the CDR3 is TGTGCCAGCAGCTTAGAGTATGCGGCCGGGGAGCTGTTTTTT. The chain couples TRBV7-9 to TRBJ2-2, with D unclear. Germline values: CDR1 SEHNR, CDR2 FQNEAQ (reference sequence). This CDR3 is built from 14 residues. The V end lost 1 base, the J end lost 6 bases, and 9 bases lay between the germline ends.

This clonotype was seen many times. This rearrangement joins TRBV6-2 or TRBV6-3 to TRBJ1-1; D might be TRBD1 (5 bases). CDR1 is MNHEY and CDR2 is SVGEGT in the germline V gene. V shed 6 bases and J shed 4 bases, with 15 bases lying between them. The length of the CDR3 is 14 residues. CDR3 DNA sequence: TGTGCCAGCAGACCCTGGGGGGGAGGCACTGAAGCTTTCTTT. Residues: CASRPWGGGTEAFF.

This clonotype was detected many times. V usage is TRBV11-2 and J usage is TRBJ1-1; D unclear. Between the trimmed V and J ends, which lost 4 bases and 1 base, there was a span of 10 bases. CDR1 is SGHAT, CDR2 FQNNGV, per germline. The CDR3 spans 14 residues. The CDR3, as DNA: TGTGCCAGCAGCTATTCCCACAGGAACACTGAAGCTTTCTTT. Translating gives CASSYSHRNTEAFF.

V and J are TRBV5-6 and TRBJ2-7; no reliable D call. Germline V lookup: CDR1 SGHDT, CDR2 YYEEEE. The CDR3 has 15 amino acids. V lost 0 bases, J lost 0 bases, and 10 bases lay in between. The DNA of the CDR3 is TGTGCCAGCAGCTTGGACTATTCGAGCTCCTACGAGCAGTACTTC. Amino acids: CASSLDYSSSYEQYF. The full variable domain, completed using reference TRBV5-6 and TRBJ2-7, is DAGVTQSPTHLIKTRGQQVTLRCSPKSGHDTVSWYQQALGQGPQFIFQYYEEEERQRGNFPDRFSGHQFPNYSSELNVNALLLGDSALYLCASSLDYSSSYEQYFGPGTRLTVT.

This clonotype was detected ten times or more. The V gene is TRBV12-3 or TRBV12-4, the J gene TRBJ2-7; unclear D gene. The CDR3 is 14 residues long. V lost 1 base, J lost 6 bases, and 13 bases lay in between. The CDR3 sequence is CASSLGTGWREQYF. DNA for the CDR3: TGTGCCAGCAGTTTAGGGACCGGCTGGCGCGAGCAGTACTTC.

This clonotype occurred many times. The genes are TRBV12-3 or TRBV12-4 and TRBJ1-5; D gene uncertain. The CDR3 covers 17 residues. Trimming removed 7 bases from V and 4 bases from J, with 23 bases in between. The CDR3 loop is CASTQQTRVFSNQPQHF. Here the CDR3 DNA reads TGTGCCAGCACCCAACAAACGAGGGTCTTTTCGAATCAGCCCCAGCATTTT.

This clonotype showed up many times. The chain joins TRBV6-5 to TRBJ1-2; possibly TRBD1 for D (5 bases). Trimming left V 2 bases short and J 7 bases short, with 17 bases between. The CDR3 is 15 residues long. The germline gives CDR1 MNHEY, CDR2 SVGAGI. The CDR3: CASSYSQGLSGGYTF. The CDR3 DNA is TGTGCCAGCAGTTACAGTCAGGGATTGTCGGGTGGCTACACCTTC.

V and J are TRBV6-5 and TRBJ1-5; the D is unclear. The germline V gene has CDR1 MNHEY and CDR2 SVGAGI. This CDR3 is built from 15 residues. The V end lost 4 bases, the J end lost 3 bases, and 13 bases lay between the germline ends. The CDR3 reads CASSFSLATNQPQHF. As DNA, the CDR3 is TGTGCCAGCAGTTTTTCTCTGGCCACCAATCAGCCCCAGCATTTT.

Only a few counts were recorded for this clonotype. The chain employs TRBV24-1 and TRBJ2-2, with TRBD2 matching over 8 bases. This CDR3 has 15 amino acids. Germline loops: CDR1 KGHDR, CDR2 SFDVKD. V lost 3 bases to trimming and J lost 6 bases; unmatched junction nucleotides: 5. The CDR3 DNA sequence: TGTGCCACCAGTGATCCCCACGGGGGGGCCGGGGAGCTGTTTTTT. Its translation is CATSDPHGGAGELFF.

This clonotype occurred many times. The chain recombines TRBV28 with TRBJ2-6; 7 bases fit TRBD1. The J segment lost 3 bases and the V segment lost 3 bases, leaving 5 bases of the junction unmatched. Germline V gene data show CDR1 as MDHEN and CDR2 as SYDVKM. This CDR3 spans 16 amino acids. CDR3 region: CASSFRGGFGANVLTF. CDR3 in DNA: TGTGCCAGCAGTTTTAGAGGGGGCTTTGGGGCCAACGTCCTGACTTTC.

This clonotype was picked up many times. CDR3 region: CASREPVEEPEAFF. The CDR3 DNA reads TGTGCCAGCAGGGAACCGGTTGAGGAGCCCGAAGCTTTCTTT. V is TRBV2 and J is TRBJ1-1, with D unclear. The V end lost 6 bases, the J end lost 8 bases, and 19 bases lay between the germline ends. The CDR3 runs to 14 residues. CDR1 and CDR2 from the germline V gene are SNHLY and FYNNEI. Based on the CDR3 plus reference TRBV2 and TRBJ1-1, the full variable domain is EPEVTQTPSHQVTQMGQEVILRCVPISNHLYFYWYRQILGQKVEFLVSFYNNEISEKSEIFDDQFSVERPDGSNFTLKIRSTKLEDSAMYFCASREPVEEPEAFFGQGTRLTVV.

The sample holds a few counts of this clonotype. Given a much more abundant clone one base away, this may be a read error. The chain is built from TRBV11-3 and TRBJ2-7; D uncertain. CDR3 size: 15 residues. CDR1 and CDR2 from the germline V gene are SGHNT and YENEEA. The CDR3 region is CASSPVVAEAYEQHF. DNA for the CDR3: TGTGCCAGCAGCCCCGTGGTGGCTGAGGCCTACGAGCAGCACTTC.

This clonotype turned up a few times. This sequence joins TRBV6-1 and TRBJ2-7, with 10 nucleotides matching TRBD1. CDR3 length equals 15 residues. V trimming: 6 bases; J trimming: 5 bases; junction bases outside the gene matches: 10. Germline V gene lookup returns CDR1 MNHNS and CDR2 SASEGT. For the CDR3, the DNA is TGTGCCAGCAGCGGGACAGGGGATAGGAGGGACGAGCAGTACTTC. Amino acid sequence: CASSGTGDRRDEQYF.

This clonotype was counted between two and nine times. Lacking the conserved final phenylalanine or tryptophan, this CDR3 likely reflects a read error. The chain recombines TRBV6-1 with TRBJ1-1; tentatively, D is TRBD1 (5 bases). Germline loops: CDR1 MNHNS, CDR2 SASEGT. The CDR3 length is 14 residues. The V gene lost 6 bases and the J gene lost 2 bases, with 13 bases spanning the gap. CDR3 amino acids: CASRDTGSNTEAFY. CDR3 DNA sequence: TGTGCCAGCAGGGATACAGGATCCAACACTGAAGCTTTCTAT.

The V call is TRBV29-1, the J call TRBJ1-2; TRBD1 might be the D (6 bases). Germline loops: CDR1 SQVTM, CDR2 ANQGSEA. This CDR3 comprises 13 residues. Trimming stripped 1 base from V and 4 bases from J, with 10 bases between. This CDR3 reads CSVEGQGIYGYTF. In DNA, the CDR3 is TGCAGCGTTGAAGGGCAGGGGATCTATGGCTACACCTTC.

There are many counts of this clonotype. The gene calls are TRBV7-9 and TRBJ2-2, with D maybe TRBD2 (5 bases). Germline CDR1 SEHNR, CDR2 FQNEAQ (reference sequence). The CDR3 covers 14 residues. The V end lost 8 bases, the J end lost 5 bases, and 15 bases lay between the germline ends. CDR3 in DNA: TGTGCCAGCCGAGGCGATGGGAGAACCGGGGAGCTGTTTTTT. Amino acids: CASRGDGRTGELFF.

This clonotype was recorded at least ten times. The chain links TRBV24-1 to TRBJ1-2, with D possibly matching TRBD1 (5 bases). The V gene lost 1 base and the J gene lost 6 bases, with 14 bases spanning the gap. Germline CDR1 reads KGHDR; CDR2 reads SFDVKD. This CDR3 contains 15 residues. CDR3 in DNA: TGTGCCACCAGTGATTTAGTCCCGACAGCCCATGGCTACACCTTC. This gives the protein CATSDLVPTAHGYTF.

The rearrangement links TRBV11-2 to TRBJ2-7, with D perhaps TRBD2 (5 bases). The CDR3 has 12 residues. Trimming took off 6 bases at V and 3 bases at J, with 9 bases between the two ends. Looked up from germline, CDR1 is SGHAT and CDR2 is FQNNGV. The CDR3 loop reads CASRRSGYEQYF. CDR3 coding DNA: TGTGCCAGCAGGCGGAGCGGCTACGAGCAGTACTTC.

This clonotype was seen at least ten times. The chain combines TRBV12-3 or TRBV12-4 with TRBJ1-1; TRBD1 might be the D (6 bases). This CDR3 region has 13 residues. The V end was cut by 10 bases, the J end by 4 bases, with 16 bases between. The chain's CDR3 is CATAYDRLTEAFF. CDR3 DNA: TGTGCCACGGCCTACGACAGGCTCACTGAAGCTTTCTTT.